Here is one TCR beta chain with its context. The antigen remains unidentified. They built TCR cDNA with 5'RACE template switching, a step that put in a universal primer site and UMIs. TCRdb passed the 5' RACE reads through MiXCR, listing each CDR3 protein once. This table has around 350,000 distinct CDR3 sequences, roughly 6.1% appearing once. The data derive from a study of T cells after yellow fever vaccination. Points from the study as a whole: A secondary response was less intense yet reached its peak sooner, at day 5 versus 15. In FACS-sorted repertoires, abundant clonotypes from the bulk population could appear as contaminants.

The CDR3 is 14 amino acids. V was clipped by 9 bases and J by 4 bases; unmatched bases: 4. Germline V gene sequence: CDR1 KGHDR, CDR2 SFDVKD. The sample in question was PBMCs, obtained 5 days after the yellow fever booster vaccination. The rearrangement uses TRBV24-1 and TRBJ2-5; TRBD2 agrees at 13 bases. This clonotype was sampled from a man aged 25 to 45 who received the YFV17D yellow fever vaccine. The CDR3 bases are TGTGCCACCGGACTAGCGGGAGTTTCAGAGACCCAGTACTTC. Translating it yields CATGLAGVSETQYF.